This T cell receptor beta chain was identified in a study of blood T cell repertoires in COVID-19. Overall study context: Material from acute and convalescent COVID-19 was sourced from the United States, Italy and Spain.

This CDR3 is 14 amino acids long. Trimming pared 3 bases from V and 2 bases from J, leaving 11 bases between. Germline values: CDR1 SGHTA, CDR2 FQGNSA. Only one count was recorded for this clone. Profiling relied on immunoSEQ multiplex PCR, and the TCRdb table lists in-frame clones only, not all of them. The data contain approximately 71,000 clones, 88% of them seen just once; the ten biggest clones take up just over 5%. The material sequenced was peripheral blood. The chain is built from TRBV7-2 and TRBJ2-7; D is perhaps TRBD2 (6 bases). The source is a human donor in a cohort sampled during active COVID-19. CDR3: CASSFRGGPYEQYF. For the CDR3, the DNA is TGTGCCAGCAGCTTTCGGGGAGGTCCCTACGAGCAGTACTTC.